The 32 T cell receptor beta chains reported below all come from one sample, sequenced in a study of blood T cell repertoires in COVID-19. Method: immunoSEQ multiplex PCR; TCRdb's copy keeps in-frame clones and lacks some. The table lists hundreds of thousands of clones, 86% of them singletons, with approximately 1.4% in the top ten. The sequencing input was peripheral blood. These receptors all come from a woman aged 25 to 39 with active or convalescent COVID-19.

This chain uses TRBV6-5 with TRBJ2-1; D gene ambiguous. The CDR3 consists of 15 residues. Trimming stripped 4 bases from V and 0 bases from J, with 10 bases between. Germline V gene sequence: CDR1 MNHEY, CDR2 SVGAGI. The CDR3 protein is CASSSLISSYNEQFF. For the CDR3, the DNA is TGTGCCAGCAGTTCGCTTATCAGCTCCTACAATGAGCAGTTCTTC.

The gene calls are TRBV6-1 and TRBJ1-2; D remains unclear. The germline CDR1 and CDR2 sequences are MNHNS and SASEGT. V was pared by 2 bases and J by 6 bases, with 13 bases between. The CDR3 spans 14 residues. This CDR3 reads CASSELSGSDGYTF. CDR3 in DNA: TGTGCCAGCAGTGAACTGTCGGGGAGTGATGGCTACACCTTC.

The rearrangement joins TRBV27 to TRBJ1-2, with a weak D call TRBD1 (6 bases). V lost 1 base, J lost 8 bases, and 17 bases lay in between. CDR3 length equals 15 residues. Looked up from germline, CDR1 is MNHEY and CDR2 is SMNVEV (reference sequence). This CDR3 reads CASSLLVGTPKGYTF. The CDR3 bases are TGTGCCAGCAGTTTATTAGTCGGGACACCTAAGGGCTACACCTTC.

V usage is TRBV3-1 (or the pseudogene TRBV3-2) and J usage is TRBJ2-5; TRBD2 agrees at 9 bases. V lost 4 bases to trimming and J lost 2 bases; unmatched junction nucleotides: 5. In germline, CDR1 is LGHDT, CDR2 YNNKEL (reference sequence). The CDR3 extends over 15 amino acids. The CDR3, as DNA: TGTGCCAGCAGCCGAGCGGGGGGAGAACAAGAGACCCAGTACTTC. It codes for CASSRAGGEQETQYF.

The chain's CDR3 is CASSLSGTGSHTF. The CDR3 bases are TGTGCCAGCAGCTTGTCTGGGACAGGGTCCCACACCTTC. The chain is built from TRBV5-4 and TRBJ1-2, with 9 bases aligning to TRBD1. The CDR3 extends over 13 amino acids. Trimming removed 1 base from V and 12 bases from J; junction bases left unmatched: 7. Germline CDR1 and CDR2: SGHNT and YYREEE (reference sequence).

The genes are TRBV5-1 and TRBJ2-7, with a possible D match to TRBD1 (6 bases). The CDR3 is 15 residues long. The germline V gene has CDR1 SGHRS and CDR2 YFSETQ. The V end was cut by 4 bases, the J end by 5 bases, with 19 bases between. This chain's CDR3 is CASSPIHRETHEQYF. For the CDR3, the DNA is TGCGCCAGCAGCCCAATCCACAGGGAGACCCACGAGCAGTACTTC.

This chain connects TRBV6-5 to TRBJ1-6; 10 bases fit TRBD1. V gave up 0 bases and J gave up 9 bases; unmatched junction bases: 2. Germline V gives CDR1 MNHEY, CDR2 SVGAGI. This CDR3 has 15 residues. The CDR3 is CASSYSDRGPSPLHF. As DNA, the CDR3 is TGTGCCAGCAGTTACTCCGACAGGGGGCCTTCACCCCTCCACTTT.

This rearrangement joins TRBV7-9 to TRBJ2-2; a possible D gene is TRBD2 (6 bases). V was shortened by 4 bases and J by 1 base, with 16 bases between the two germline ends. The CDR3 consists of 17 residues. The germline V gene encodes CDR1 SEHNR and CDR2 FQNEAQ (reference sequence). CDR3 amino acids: CASSSTTSGVNTGELFF. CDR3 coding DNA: TGTGCCAGCAGCTCAACAACATCGGGAGTGAACACCGGGGAGCTGTTTTTT.

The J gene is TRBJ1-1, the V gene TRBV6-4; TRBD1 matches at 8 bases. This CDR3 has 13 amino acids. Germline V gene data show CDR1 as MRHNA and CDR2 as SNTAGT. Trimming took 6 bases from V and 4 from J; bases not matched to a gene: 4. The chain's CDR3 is CASSFGQGTEAFF. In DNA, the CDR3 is TGTGCCAGCAGCTTCGGACAGGGCACTGAAGCTTTCTTT.

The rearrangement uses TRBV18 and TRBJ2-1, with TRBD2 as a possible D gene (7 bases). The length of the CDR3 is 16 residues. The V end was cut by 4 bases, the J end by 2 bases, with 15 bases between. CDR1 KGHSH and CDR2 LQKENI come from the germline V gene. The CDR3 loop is CASSLGGAVAYNEQFF. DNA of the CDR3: TGTGCCAGCTCACTAGGGGGGGCGGTTGCCTACAATGAGCAGTTCTTC.

The CDR3 sequence is CASSQDRADTEAFF. The CDR3 region has the DNA TGTGCCAGCAGCCAAGACAGGGCCGACACTGAAGCTTTCTTT. This chain uses TRBV3-1 (or the pseudogene TRBV3-2) with TRBJ1-1, with D perhaps TRBD1 (5 bases). This CDR3 contains 14 residues. V was clipped by 0 bases and J by 3 bases, with 8 bases between them. The germline V gene encodes CDR1 LGHDT and CDR2 YNNKEL (reference sequence).

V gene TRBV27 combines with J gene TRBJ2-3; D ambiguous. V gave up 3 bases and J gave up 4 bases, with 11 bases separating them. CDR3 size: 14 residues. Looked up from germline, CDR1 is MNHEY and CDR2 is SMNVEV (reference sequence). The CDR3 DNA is TGTGCCAGCAGTTTCCCCTCGCGAGCAGATACGCAGTATTTT. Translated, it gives CASSFPSRADTQYF.

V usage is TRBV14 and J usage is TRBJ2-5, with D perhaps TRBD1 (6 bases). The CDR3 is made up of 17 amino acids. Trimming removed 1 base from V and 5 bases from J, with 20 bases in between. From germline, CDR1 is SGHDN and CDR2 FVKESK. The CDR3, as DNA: TGTGCCAGCAGCCAAGTTGATGTGCTCAGGGGTCATGAGACCCAGTACTTC. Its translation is CASSQVDVLRGHETQYF.

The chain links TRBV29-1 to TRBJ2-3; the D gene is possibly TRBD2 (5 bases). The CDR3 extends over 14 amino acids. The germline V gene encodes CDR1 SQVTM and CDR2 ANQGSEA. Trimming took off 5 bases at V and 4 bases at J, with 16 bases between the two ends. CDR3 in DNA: TGCAGCGTTCGGATCAGCGGCTTGCCAGATACGCAGTATTTT. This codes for CSVRISGLPDTQYF.

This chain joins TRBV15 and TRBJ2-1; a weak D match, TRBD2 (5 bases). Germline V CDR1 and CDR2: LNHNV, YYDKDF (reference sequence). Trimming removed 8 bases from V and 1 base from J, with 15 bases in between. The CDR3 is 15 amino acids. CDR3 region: CATRWTASSYNEQFF. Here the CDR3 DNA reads TGTGCCACCCGATGGACTGCGTCTTCCTACAATGAGCAGTTCTTC.

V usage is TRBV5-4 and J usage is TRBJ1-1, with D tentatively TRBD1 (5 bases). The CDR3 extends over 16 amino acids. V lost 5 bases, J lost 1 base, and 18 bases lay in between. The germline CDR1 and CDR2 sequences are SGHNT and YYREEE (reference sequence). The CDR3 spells CASSLGRTGTNTEAFF. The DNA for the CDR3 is TGTGCCAGCAGTCTCGGCCGCACAGGTACGAACACTGAAGCTTTCTTT.

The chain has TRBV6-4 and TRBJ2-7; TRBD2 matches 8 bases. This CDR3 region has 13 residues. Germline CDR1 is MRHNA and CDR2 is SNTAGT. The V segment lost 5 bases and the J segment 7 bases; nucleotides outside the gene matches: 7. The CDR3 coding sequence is TGTGCCAGCAGTCCCGCGGGGGGCGGGGAGCAGTACTTC. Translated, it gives CASSPAGGGEQYF.

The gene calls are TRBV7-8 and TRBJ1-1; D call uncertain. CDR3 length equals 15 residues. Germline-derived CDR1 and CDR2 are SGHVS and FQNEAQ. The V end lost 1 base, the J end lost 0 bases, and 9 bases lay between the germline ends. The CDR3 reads CASSLVVTMNTEAFF. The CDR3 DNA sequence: TGTGCCAGCAGCTTAGTAGTTACCATGAACACTGAAGCTTTCTTT. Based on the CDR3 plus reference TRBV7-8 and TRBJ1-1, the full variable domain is GAGVSQSPRYKVAKRGQDVALRCDPISGHVSLFWYQQALGQGPEFLTYFQNEAQLDKSGLPSDRFFAERPEGSVSTLKIQRTQQEDSAVYLCASSLVVTMNTEAFFGQGTRLTVV.

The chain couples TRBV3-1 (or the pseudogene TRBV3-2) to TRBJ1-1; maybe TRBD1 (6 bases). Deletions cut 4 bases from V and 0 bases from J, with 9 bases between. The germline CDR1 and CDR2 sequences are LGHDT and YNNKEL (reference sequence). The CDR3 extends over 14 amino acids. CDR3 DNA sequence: TGTGCCAGCAGCCTACAGGGATTGAACACTGAAGCTTTCTTT. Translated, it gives CASSLQGLNTEAFF.

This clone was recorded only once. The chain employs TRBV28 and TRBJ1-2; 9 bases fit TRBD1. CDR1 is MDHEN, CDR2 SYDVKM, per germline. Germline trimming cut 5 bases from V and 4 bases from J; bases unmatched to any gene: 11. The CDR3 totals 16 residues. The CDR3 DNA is TGTGCCAGCAGTAAACAGGGGGCTGAATTTAGCTATGGCTACACCTTC. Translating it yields CASSKQGAEFSYGYTF.

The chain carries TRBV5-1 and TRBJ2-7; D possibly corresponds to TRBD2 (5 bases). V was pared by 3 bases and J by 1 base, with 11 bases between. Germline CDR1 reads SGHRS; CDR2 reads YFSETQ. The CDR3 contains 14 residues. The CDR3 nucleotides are TGCGCCAGCAGCTGGACTCGGCCGTCCTACGAGCAGTACTTC. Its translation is CASSWTRPSYEQYF.

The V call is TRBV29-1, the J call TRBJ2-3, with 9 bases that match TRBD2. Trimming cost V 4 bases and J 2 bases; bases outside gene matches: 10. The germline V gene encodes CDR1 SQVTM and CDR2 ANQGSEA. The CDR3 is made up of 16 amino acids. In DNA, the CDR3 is TGCAGCGTTGTATGGTTACTAGCGGGTTCCACAGATACGCAGTATTTT. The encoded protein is CSVVWLLAGSTDTQYF.

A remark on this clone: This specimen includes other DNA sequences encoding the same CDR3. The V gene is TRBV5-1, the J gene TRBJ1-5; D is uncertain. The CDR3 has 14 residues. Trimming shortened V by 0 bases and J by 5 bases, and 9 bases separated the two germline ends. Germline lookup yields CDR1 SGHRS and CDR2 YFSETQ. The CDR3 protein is CASSLGGPDQPQHF. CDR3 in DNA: TGCGCCAGCAGCTTGGGTGGCCCCGATCAGCCCCAGCATTTT.

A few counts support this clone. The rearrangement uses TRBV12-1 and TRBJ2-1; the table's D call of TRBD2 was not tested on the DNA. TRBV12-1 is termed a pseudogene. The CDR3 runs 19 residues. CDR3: CASRPALLAGSNSYNEQFF. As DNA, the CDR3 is TGTGCCAGCAGACCCGCCCTACTAGCGGGGAGCAACTCCTACAATGAGCAGTTCTTC.

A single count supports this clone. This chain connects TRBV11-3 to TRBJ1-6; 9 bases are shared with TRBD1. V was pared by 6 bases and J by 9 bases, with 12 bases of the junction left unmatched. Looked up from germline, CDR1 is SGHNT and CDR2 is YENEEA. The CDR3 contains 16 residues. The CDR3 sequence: CASRRNTGTGSSPLHF. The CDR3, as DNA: TGTGCCAGCAGACGTAATACCGGGACAGGGAGTTCACCCCTCCACTTT. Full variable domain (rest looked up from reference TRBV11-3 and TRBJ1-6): EAGVVQSPRYKIIEKKQPVAFWCNPISGHNTLYWYLQNLGQGPELLIRYENEEAVDDSQLPKDRFSAERLKGVDSTLKIQPAELGDSAVYLCASRRNTGTGSSPLHFGNGTRLTVT.

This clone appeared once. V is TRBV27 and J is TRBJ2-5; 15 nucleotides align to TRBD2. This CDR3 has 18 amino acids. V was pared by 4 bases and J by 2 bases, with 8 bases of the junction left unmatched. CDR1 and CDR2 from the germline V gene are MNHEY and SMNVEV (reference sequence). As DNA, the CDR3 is TGTGCCAGCAGTTCCTGGACTAGCGGGAGGGTTGGGCAAGAGACCCAGTACTTC. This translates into CASSSWTSGRVGQETQYF.

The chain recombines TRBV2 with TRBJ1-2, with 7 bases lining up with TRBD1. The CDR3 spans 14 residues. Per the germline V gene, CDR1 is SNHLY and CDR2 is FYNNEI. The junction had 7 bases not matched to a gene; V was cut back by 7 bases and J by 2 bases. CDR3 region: CASNAGGGNYGYTF. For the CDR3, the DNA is TGTGCCAGCAACGCAGGGGGAGGAAACTATGGCTACACCTTC. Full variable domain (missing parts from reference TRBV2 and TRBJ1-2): EPEVTQTPSHQVTQMGQEVILRCVPISNHLYFYWYRQILGQKVEFLVSFYNNEISEKSEIFDDQFSVERPDGSNFTLKIRSTKLEDSAMYFCASNAGGGNYGYTFGSGTRLTVV.

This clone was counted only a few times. The CDR3 DNA reads TGCGCCAGCAGCCCGTTCCCCATAGATGGCGGGGAGCTGTTTTTT. It encodes CASSPFPIDGGELFF. The chain employs TRBV5-1 and TRBJ2-2; no clear D gene. CDR1 is SGHRS, CDR2 YFSETQ, per germline. This CDR3 spans 15 amino acids. The V and J ends lost 4 bases and 7 bases respectively, with 17 bases between them.

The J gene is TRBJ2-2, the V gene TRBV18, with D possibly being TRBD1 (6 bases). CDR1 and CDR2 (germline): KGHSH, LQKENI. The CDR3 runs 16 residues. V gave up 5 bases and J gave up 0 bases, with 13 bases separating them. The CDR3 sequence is CASSFDRPSNTGELFF. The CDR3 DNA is TGTGCCAGCTCATTCGACAGGCCCTCGAACACCGGGGAGCTGTTTTTT.

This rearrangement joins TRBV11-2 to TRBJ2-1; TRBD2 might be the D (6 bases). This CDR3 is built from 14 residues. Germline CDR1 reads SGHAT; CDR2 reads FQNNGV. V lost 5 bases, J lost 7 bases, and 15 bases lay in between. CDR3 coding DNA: TGTGCCAGCAGCCCTACCGGGAGAGAGAATGAGCAGTTCTTC. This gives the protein CASSPTGRENEQFF.

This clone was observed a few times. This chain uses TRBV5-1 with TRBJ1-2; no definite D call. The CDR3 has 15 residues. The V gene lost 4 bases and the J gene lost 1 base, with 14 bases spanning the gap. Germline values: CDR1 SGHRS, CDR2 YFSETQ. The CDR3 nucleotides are TGCGCCAGCAGCGCCGACGGTACTAATAACTATGGCTACACCTTC. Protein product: CASSADGTNNYGYTF.

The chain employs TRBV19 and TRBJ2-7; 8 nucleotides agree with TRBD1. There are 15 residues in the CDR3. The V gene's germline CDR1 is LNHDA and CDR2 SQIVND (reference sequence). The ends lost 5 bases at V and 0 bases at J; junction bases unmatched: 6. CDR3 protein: CASSPWDRNSYEQYF. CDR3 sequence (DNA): TGTGCCAGTAGTCCCTGGGACAGGAACTCCTACGAGCAGTACTTC.